The 15 T cell receptor beta chains below were found in one sample sequenced in a study of CD8 T cells in ankylosing spondylitis. TCRdb re-called the 5' RACE reads through MiXCR, storing one row per CDR3 protein. Among about 220,000 distinct CDR3 sequences, 8% to 11% were seen once, and the ten largest hold approximately 20%. Sequenced input: blood, either unsorted or a sorted T cell fraction (not recorded which). These receptors were obtained from a male donor with ankylosing spondylitis or in good health (not recorded which).

This clonotype turned up a few times. Here the CDR3 DNA reads TGCAGTGCTAGCTCCGGGACTAGCGGGGCCCAGGCGCGGCAGTTCTTC. Its translation is CSASSGTSGAQARQFF. This rearrangement joins TRBV20-1 to TRBJ2-1, with 13 bases matching TRBD2. The CDR3 is made up of 16 amino acids. The germline V gene has CDR1 DFQATT and CDR2 SNEGSKA (reference sequence). V lost 3 bases, J lost 12 bases, and 14 bases stayed unmatched.

This clonotype came up a few times. V is TRBV5-1 and J is TRBJ2-3; D is perhaps TRBD1 (6 bases). The V end lost 2 bases, the J end lost 1 base, and 14 bases lay between the germline ends. The germline CDR1 and CDR2 sequences are SGHRS and YFSETQ. CDR3 length: 16 amino acids. DNA for the CDR3: TGCGCCAGCAGCTTACTCACACAGGGCGGCACAGATACGCAGTATTTT. Amino acid sequence: CASSLLTQGGTDTQYF.

This clonotype appeared a few times. The rearrangement uses TRBV10-3 and TRBJ2-7; 7 bases fit TRBD2. The CDR3 has 14 amino acids. Germline V gene lookup returns CDR1 ENHRY and CDR2 SYGVKD. Trimming removed 1 base from V and 5 bases from J; junction bases left unmatched: 5. CDR3 sequence: CAISEWEGMDEQYF. CDR3 coding DNA: TGTGCCATCAGTGAGTGGGAGGGGATGGACGAGCAGTACTTC.

This chain uses TRBV12-3 or TRBV12-4 with TRBJ1-5; tentatively, D is TRBD1 (5 bases). Trimming cost V 7 bases and J 6 bases, with 19 bases left between them. The CDR3 loop spans 15 amino acids. The CDR3 DNA reads as TGTGCCAGCAAACCGCGCGAGGTCGGGGGTCAGCCCCAGCATTTT. Amino acid sequence: CASKPREVGGQPQHF.

This clonotype has just a few counts. The chain is built from TRBV6-5 and TRBJ2-3, with 7 bases aligning to TRBD2. The CDR3 is 16 amino acids. The ends lost 0 bases at V and 4 bases at J; junction bases unmatched: 7. Germline lookup yields CDR1 MNHEY and CDR2 SVGAGI. CDR3 sequence (DNA): TGTGCCAGCAGTTACTCGAGAGGTCTAGCGGCAGATACGCAGTATTTT. Translation: CASSYSRGLAADTQYF.

This clonotype has ten or more counts. This chain joins TRBV5-1 and TRBJ2-7; D might be TRBD2 (5 bases). The CDR3 has 15 residues. Looked up from germline, CDR1 is SGHRS and CDR2 is YFSETQ. The ends were cut back, 3 bases at V and 2 bases at J, with 15 bases in the middle. CDR3 sequence reads: CASSSAGLRTYEQYF. CDR3 bases: TGCGCCAGCAGCTCCGCAGGACTCCGAACCTACGAGCAGTACTTC.

The V gene is TRBV6-2 or TRBV6-3, the J gene TRBJ2-7, with D maybe TRBD1 (5 bases). V lost 1 base, J lost 3 bases, and 10 bases lay in between. Germline CDR1 reads MNHEY; CDR2 reads SVGEGT. CDR3 length equals 14 residues. The CDR3 DNA follows: TGTGCCAGCAGTTACTTTGACAGTAGCTACGAGCAGTACTTC. Translation gives CASSYFDSSYEQYF.

This clonotype has only a few counts. The V call is TRBV5-1, the J call TRBJ2-3, with TRBD2 matching over 11 bases. Germline values: CDR1 SGHRS, CDR2 YFSETQ. Trimming at V came to 3 bases and at J to 0 bases, leaving 6 bases not matched to a gene. The CDR3 loop spans 17 amino acids. The CDR3 region is CASSWPVAGGSTDTQYF. The CDR3 bases are TGCGCCAGCAGCTGGCCCGTAGCGGGGGGGAGCACAGATACGCAGTATTTT.

The table lists this clonotype with many counts. This chain links TRBV5-4 with TRBJ2-3; D remains unclear. The CDR3 spans 14 residues. Germline V lookup: CDR1 SGHNT, CDR2 YYREEE (reference sequence). V shed 0 bases and J shed 2 bases, with 7 bases lying between them. The CDR3 loop is CASSLEAATDTQYF. In DNA, the CDR3 is TGTGCCAGCAGCTTGGAGGCTGCCACAGATACGCAGTATTTT.

This clonotype was observed a handful of times. The chain links TRBV12-3 or TRBV12-4 to TRBJ2-2, with TRBD1 matching over 8 bases. The CDR3 extends over 14 amino acids. The ends lost 7 bases at V and 7 bases at J; junction bases unmatched: 8. CDR3 nucleotides: TGTGCCAGCACCAGGGGGCTTATAGGCGGGGAGCTGTTTTTT. It encodes CASTRGLIGGELFF.

The chain is built from TRBV12-3 or TRBV12-4 and TRBJ1-1, with D possibly matching TRBD1 (6 bases). This CDR3 contains 15 residues. The V gene lost 0 bases and the J gene lost 3 bases, with 11 bases spanning the gap. CDR3 sequence reads: CASSLARQVHTEAFF. The CDR3 nucleotides are TGTGCCAGCAGTTTAGCGCGACAGGTACACACTGAAGCTTTCTTT.

This clonotype was observed a handful of times. The genes are TRBV28 and TRBJ1-1, with D unclear. This CDR3 contains 11 residues. The V gene lost 8 bases and the J gene lost 8 bases, with 12 bases spanning the gap. Germline V CDR1 and CDR2: MDHEN, SYDVKM. CDR3 amino acids: CASLHQTEAFF. DNA of the CDR3: TGTGCCAGCCTACACCAGACCGAAGCTTTCTTT.

This clonotype turned up a few times. This rearrangement joins TRBV4-2 to TRBJ2-7; possibly TRBD1 for D (6 bases). V lost 6 bases, J lost 0 bases, and 12 bases lay in between. The CDR3 has 14 amino acids. Germline values: CDR1 LGHNA, CDR2 YNFKEQ. The CDR3 DNA reads TGTGCCAGCAGAAAGGACAGTCCCTCCTACGAGCAGTACTTC. Protein product: CASRKDSPSYEQYF.

This clonotype was observed many times. The chain is built from TRBV20-1 and TRBJ1-5, with a tentative D call TRBD1 (5 bases). V gave up 0 bases and J gave up 2 bases, with 17 bases separating them. Looked up from germline, CDR1 is DFQATT and CDR2 is SNEGSKA (reference sequence). The CDR3 consists of 17 residues. The CDR3, as DNA: TGCAGTGCTAGAGATCTAGGACACCGAGGGGGCAATCAGCCCCAGCATTTT. Encoded protein: CSARDLGHRGGNQPQHF.

This clonotype showed up just a few times. This chain connects TRBV12-3 or TRBV12-4 to TRBJ1-2, with 10 bases lining up with TRBD1. The CDR3 has 16 residues. V lost 7 bases and J lost 2; bases outside the gene matches: 10. Here the CDR3 reads CASTETRTGGNYGYTF. CDR3 bases: TGTGCCAGCACCGAGACCCGGACAGGGGGAAACTATGGCTACACCTTC.